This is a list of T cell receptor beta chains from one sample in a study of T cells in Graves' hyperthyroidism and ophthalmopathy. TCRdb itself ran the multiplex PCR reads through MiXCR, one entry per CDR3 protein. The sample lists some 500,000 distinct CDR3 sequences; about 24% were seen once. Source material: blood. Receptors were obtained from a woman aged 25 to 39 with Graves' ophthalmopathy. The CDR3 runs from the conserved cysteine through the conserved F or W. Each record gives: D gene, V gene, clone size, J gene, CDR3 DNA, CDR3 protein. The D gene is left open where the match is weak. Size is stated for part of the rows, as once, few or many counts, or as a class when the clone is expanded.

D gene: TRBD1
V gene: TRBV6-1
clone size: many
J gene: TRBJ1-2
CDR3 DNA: TGTGCCAGCAGTGAAGTGGTTGGTAGGGGGCTCGGCTACACCTTC
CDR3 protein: CASSEVVGRGLGYTF

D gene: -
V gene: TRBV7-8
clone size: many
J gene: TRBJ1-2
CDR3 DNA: TGTGCCAGCATCCCCGGAAGGGGTCGAGCTAACTATGGCTACACCTTC
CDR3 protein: CASIPGRGRANYGYTF

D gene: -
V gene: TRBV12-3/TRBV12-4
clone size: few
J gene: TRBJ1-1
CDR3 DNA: TGTGCCAGCAGTGGGGGGAAGACTCGGAACACTGAAGCTTTCTTT
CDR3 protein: CASSGGKTRNTEAFF

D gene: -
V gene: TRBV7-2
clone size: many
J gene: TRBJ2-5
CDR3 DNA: TGTGCCAGCAGCTTAGGGCGGACAAGGGGCGCCGGAGAGACCCAGTACTTC
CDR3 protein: CASSLGRTRGAGETQYF

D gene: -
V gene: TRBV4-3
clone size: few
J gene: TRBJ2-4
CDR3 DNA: TGCGCCAGCAGCCCCCGGGACAGCGGGGCAAACATTCAGTACTTC
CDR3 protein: CASSPRDSGANIQYF

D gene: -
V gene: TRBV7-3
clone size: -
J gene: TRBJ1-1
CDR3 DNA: TGTGCCAGCAGCTTAAATGGGGCAGGACAATGGGGCACTGAAGCTTTCTTT
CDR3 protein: CASSLNGAGQWGTEAFF

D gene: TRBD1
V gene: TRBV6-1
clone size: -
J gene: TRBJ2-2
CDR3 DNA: TGTGCCAGCAGAAGACCCGGGACAGGGCGGACCGGGGAGCTGTTTTTT
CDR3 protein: CASRRPGTGRTGELFF

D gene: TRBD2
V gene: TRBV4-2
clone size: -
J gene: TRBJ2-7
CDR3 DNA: TGTGCCAGCAGCCAAGTTGGACTAGCGGGGCCCAGATTAAGGCAGTACTTC
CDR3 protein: CASSQVGLAGPRLRQYF

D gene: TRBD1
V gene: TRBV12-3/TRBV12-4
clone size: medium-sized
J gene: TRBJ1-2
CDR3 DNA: TGTGCCAGCAGTGGGGACAGGGGGAAACGTGGCTACACCTTC
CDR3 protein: CASSGDRGKRGYTF

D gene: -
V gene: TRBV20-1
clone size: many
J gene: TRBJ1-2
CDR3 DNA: TGCAGTGCTGGGGATCGAGCTAACTATGGCTATACCTTC
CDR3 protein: CSAGDRANYGYTF

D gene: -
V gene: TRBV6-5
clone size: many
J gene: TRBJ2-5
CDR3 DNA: TGTGCCAGCAAACGAGCGTTCGAGTCCGAGACCCAGTACTTC
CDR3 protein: CASKRAFESETQYF

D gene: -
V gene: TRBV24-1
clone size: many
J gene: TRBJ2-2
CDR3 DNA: TGTGCCACCAGTGATCCGACAGGCGCGAACACCGGGGAGCTGTTTTTT
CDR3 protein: CATSDPTGANTGELFF

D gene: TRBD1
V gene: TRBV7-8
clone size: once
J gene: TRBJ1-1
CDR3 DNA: TGTGCCAGCAGCACCGGGACAGGGGCCGAAAAAGGGCTCGAAGCTTTCTTT
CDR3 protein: CASSTGTGAEKGLEAFF

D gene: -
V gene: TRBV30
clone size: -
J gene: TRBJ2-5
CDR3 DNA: TGTGCCTGTGAAGGGCAAGAGACCCAGTACTTC
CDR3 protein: CACEGQETQYF

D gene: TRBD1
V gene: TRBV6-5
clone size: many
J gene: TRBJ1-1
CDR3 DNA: TGTGCCAGCAGCCAACTTGGGACAGGACAACGGGTGTTCTTT
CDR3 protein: CASSQLGTGQRVFF

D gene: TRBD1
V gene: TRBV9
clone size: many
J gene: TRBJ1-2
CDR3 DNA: TGTGCCAGCAGCGGAGGGACAGGGCCCGGCTACACCTTC
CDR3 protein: CASSGGTGPGYTF

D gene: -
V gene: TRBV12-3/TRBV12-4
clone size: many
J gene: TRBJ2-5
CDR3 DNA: TGTGCCAGCAGTTTAGACCCCGGGGCCCAGTACTTC
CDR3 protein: CASSLDPGAQYF

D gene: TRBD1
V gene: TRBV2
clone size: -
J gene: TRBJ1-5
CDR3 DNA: TGTGCCAGCAGTGCTGACAGGGGAGGCGGCAATCAGCCCCAGCATTTT
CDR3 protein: CASSADRGGGNQPQHF

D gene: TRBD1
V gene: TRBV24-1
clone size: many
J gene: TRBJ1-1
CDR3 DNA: TGTGCCACTCAGACAGGGGACACTGAAGCTTTCTTT
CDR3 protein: CATQTGDTEAFF

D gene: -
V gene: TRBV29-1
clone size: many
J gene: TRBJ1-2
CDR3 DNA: TGCAGCGTTGAAGGGGATTTATTGACAGTTCGGCAGGGCTACACCTTC
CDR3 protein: CSVEGDLLTVRQGYTF

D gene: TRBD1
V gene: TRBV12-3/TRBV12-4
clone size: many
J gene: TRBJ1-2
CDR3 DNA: TGTGTCAGCGTAGGGGACAGTGTCTATGGCTACACCTTC
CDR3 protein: CVSVGDSVYGYTF

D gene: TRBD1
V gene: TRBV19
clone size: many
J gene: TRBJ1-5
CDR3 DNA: TGTGCCAGTAGCCCAGGACAGGCTGATCAGCCCCAGCATTTT
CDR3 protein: CASSPGQADQPQHF

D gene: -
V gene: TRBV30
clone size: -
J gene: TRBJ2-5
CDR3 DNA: TGTGCCTGGAGGGGAGAGACCCAGTACTTC
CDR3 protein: CAWRGETQYF

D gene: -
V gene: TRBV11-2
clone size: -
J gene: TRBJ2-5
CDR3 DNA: TGTGCCAGCAGCTTCGGATCTCAGGGCCCGTTTTCGGGCGTCCAAGAGACCCAGTACTTC
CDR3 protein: CASSFGSQGPFSGVQETQYF

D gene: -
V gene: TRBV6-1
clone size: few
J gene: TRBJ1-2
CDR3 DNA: TGTGCCAGCACTCCAGGACAGCTCGTCTATGGCTACACCTTC
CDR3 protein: CASTPGQLVYGYTF

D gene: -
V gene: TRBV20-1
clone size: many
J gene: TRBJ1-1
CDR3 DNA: TGCAGTGCTGGGTTGTCGGGTCGGAACACTGAAGCTTTCTTT
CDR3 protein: CSAGLSGRNTEAFF

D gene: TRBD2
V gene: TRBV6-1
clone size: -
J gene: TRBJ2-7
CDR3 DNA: TGTGCCAGCAGTCCCCAGACTAGCGGGGGGGCCTACGAGCAGTACTTC
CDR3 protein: CASSPQTSGGAYEQYF

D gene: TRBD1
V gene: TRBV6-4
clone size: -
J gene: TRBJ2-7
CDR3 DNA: TGTGCCAGCAGTGACCACAGGGGGAACTCCTACGAGCAGTACTTC
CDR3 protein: CASSDHRGNSYEQYF

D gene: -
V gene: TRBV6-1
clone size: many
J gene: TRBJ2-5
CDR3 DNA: TGTGCCAGCAGGCATACCGATCAGGGTGAGGGGACCCAGTACTTC
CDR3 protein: CASRHTDQGEGTQYF

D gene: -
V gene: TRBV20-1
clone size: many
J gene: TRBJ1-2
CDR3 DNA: TGCAGTGCTAGAGATCGAAGGGTTCAGGACTATGGCTACACCTTC
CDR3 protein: CSARDRRVQDYGYTF

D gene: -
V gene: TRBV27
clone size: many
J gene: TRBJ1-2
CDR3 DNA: TGTGCCAGCAGCGAGACGGGAGTGCGGCGCTACACCTTC
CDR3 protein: CASSETGVRRYTF

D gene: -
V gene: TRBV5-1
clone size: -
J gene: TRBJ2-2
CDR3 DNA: TGCGCCAGCAGCTCGGACAGCGGGGAGCTGTTTTTT
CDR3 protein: CASSSDSGELFF

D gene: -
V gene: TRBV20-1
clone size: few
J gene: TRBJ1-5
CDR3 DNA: TGCAGTGCTAGTCGGGCATACAATAGCAATCAGCCCCAGCATTTT
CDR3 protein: CSASRAYNSNQPQHF

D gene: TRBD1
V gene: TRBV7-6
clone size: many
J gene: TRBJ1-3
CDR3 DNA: TGTGCCAGCAGCTCGGGACAGAAAAACACCATATATTTT
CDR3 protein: CASSSGQKNTIYF

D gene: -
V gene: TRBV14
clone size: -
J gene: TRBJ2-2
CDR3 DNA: TGTGCCAGCAGCCTCCCCCCGGGCAGGGCTGGCGGGGAGCTGTTTTTT
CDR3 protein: CASSLPPGRAGGELFF

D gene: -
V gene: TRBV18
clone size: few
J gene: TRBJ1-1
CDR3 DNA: TGTGCCAGCTCACCACCGGGGTCTGAAGCTTTCTTT
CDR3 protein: CASSPPGSEAFF

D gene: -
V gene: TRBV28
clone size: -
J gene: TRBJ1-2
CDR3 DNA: TGTGCCAGCCTTGTGAGTGGAGCCAGCGGCTACACCTTC
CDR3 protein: CASLVSGASGYTF

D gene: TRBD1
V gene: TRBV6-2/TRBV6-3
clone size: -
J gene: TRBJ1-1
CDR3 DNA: TGTGCCAGCAGTTACTCGATTGAAGGTTACAACGGGGCCAATCAGGGGGACACTGAAGCTTTCTTT
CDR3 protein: CASSYSIEGYNGANQGDTEAFF

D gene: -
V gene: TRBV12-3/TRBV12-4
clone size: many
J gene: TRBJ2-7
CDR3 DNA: TGTGCCAGCAGTTTTGAGGGGATCAGATCCTACGAGCAGTACTTC
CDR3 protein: CASSFEGIRSYEQYF

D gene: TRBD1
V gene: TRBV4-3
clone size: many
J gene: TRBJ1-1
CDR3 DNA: TGCGCCAGCAGCCAAGGATCGCAGGGGGCGCGGGCTTTCTTT
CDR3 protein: CASSQGSQGARAFF

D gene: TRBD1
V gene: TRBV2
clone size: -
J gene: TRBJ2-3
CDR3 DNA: TGTGCCAGCAGCGACCGGGACAGGCCCACAGATACGCAGTATTTT
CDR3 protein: CASSDRDRPTDTQYF

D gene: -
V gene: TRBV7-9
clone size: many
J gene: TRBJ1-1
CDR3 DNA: TGTGCCAGCAGCTTTTTTTCGAGGACTGAAGCTTTCTTT
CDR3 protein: CASSFFSRTEAFF

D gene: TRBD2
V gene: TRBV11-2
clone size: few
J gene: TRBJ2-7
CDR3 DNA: TGTGCCAGCAGCTGGGGGGGAGGGCGAAGCGAGCAGTACTTC
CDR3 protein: CASSWGGGRSEQYF